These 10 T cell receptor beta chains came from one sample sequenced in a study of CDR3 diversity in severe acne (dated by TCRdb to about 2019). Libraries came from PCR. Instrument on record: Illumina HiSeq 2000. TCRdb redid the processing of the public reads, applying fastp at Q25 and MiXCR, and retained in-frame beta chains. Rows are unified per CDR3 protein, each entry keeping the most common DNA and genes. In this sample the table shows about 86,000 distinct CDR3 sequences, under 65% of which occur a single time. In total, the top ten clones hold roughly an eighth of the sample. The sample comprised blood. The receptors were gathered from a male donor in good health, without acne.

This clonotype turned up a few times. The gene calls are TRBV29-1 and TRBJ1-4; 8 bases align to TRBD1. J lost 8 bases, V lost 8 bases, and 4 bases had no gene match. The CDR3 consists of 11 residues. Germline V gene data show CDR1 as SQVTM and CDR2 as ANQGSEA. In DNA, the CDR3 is TGCAGCCTGCGACAGGGGGAAAAACTGTTTTTT. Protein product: CSLRQGEKLFF.

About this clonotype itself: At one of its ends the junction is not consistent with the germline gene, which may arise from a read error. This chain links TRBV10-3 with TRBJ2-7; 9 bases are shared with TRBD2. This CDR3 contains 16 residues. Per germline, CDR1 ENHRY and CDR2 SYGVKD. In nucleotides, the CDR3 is TGTGCCAGCAGTTACACTAGTAGCGGGGGAAGCGACGAGCAGTACTTC. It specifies CASSYTSSGGSDEQYF.

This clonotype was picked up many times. The CDR3 DNA sequence: TGTGCCAGTAGTATTAGGGGACAGGGTAGAGCCGGGGAGCTGTTTTTT. Translating it yields CASSIRGQGRAGELFF. The chain recombines TRBV19 with TRBJ2-2, with 9 bases aligning to TRBD1. With 3 bases clipped from V and 6 bases from J, the junction kept 8 bases outside the gene matches. Germline CDR1 LNHDA, CDR2 SQIVND (reference sequence). This CDR3 has 16 residues.

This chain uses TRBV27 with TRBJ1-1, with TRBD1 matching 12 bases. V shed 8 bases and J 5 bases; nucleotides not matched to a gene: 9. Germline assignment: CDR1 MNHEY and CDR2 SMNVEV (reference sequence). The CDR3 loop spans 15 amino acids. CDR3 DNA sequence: TGTGCCAGCTGGGGACAGGGGGCGAGTAGGACTGAAGCTTTCTTT. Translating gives CASWGQGASRTEAFF.

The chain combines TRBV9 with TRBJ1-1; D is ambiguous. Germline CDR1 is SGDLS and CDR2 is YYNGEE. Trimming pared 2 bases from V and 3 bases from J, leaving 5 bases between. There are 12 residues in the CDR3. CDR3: CASSVLDTEAFF. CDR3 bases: TGTGCCAGCAGCGTGCTAGACACTGAAGCTTTCTTT.

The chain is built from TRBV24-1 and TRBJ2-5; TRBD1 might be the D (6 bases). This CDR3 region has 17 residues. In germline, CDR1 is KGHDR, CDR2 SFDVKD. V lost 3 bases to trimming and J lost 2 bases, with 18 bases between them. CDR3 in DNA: TGTGCCACCAGTGATGTGAGAAGGGGGATGGGGCAAGAGACCCAGTACTTC. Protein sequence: CATSDVRRGMGQETQYF.

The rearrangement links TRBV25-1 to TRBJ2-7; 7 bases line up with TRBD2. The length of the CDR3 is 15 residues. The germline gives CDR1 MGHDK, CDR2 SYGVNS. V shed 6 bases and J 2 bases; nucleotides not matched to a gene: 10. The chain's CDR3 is CASSRVSGETYEQYF. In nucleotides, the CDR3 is TGTGCCAGCAGCCGGGTCAGCGGGGAAACCTACGAGCAGTACTTC.

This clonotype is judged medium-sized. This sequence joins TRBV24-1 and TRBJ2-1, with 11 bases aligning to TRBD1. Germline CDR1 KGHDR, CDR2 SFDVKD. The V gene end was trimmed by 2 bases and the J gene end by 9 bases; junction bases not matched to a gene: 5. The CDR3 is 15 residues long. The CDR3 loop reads CATSDSGTGGIEQFF. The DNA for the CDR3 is TGTGCCACCAGTGATTCCGGGACAGGGGGTATTGAGCAGTTCTTC.

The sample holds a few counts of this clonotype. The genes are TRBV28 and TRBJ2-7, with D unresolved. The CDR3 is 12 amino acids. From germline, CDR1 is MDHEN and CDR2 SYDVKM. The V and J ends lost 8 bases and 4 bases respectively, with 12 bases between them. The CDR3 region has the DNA TGTGCCAGCCTGAAAGTAGGTTACGAGCAGTACTTC. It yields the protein CASLKVGYEQYF.

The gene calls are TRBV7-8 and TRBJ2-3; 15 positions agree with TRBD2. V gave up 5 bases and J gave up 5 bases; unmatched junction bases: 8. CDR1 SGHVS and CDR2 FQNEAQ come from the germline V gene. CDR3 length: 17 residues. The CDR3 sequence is CASSQAGLAGGVDTQYF. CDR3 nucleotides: TGTGCCAGCAGCCAAGCGGGACTAGCGGGGGGCGTAGATACGCAGTATTTT.